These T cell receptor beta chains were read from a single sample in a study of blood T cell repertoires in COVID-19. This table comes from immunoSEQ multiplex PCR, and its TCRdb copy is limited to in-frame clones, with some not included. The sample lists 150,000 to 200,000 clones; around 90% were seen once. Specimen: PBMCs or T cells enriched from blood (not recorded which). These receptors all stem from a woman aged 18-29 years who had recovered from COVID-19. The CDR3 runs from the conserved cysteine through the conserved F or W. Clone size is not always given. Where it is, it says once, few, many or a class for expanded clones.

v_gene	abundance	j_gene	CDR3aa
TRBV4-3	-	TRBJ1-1	CASSQDQWGANTEAFF
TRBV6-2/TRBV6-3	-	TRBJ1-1	CASSWAGGNTEAFF
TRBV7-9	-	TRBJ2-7	CASSPPGEGYEQYF
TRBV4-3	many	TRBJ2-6	CASSQEMSSGANVLTF
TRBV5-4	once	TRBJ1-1	CASSWGQIMNTEAFF
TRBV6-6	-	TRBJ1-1	CASSYPLAGADTEAFF
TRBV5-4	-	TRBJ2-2	CASSGTGQGASTGELFF
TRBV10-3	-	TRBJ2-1	CAITQRNYNEQFF
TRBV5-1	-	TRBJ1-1	CASSLALGQGTEAFF
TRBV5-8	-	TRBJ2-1	CASSPYNEQFF
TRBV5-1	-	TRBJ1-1	CASSVSGDSTEAFF
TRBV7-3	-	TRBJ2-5	CASSRTSDETQYF
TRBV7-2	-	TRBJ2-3	CASSLVASARGDTQYF
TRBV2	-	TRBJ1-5	CASSQFGGQPQHF
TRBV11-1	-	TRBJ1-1	CASRGIQGTEAFF
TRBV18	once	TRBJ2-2	CASSPNPGRTGELFF
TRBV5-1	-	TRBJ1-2	CASSRDLNQAGDYGYTF
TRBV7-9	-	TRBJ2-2	CASSYGTSGTGELFF
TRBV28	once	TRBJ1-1	CASSPPGGRGEAFF
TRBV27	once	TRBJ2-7	CASSFGEGQKQYF
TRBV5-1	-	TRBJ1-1	CASSQDSMNTEAFF
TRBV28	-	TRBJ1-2	CASALGAGGYTF
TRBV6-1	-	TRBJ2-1	CASSERDRRPYNEQFF
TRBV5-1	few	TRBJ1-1	CASSLNSRTGNTEAFF
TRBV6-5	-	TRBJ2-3	CASGLADTQYF
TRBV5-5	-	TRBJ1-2	CASSLGPQGYGYTF
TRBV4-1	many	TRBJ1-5	CASSQDSVGKPQHF
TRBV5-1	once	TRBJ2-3	CASSIGTSGTDTQYF
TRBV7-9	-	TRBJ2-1	CASSGQQNNEQFF
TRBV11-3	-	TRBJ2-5	CASSLSTGQGKETQYF
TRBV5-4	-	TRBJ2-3	CASSLDGGSSTDTQYF
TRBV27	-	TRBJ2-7	CASSSLGLAGGPWDEQYF
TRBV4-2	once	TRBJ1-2	CASSQGGGVYGYTF
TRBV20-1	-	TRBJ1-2	CSASQDWEGNYGYTF
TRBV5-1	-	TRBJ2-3	CASSVVGGLTDTQYF
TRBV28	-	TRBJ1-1	CASRPGSTGSWNTEAFF
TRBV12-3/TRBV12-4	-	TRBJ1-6	CASSFSYSPLHF
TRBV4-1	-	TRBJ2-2	CASSQEDRAITGELFF
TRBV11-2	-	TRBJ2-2	CASSLVLNTGELFF
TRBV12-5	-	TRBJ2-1	CASGLETPPNEQFF
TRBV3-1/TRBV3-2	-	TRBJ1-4	CASSTGTGYEKLFF
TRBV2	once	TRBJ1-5	CASSETQGGDNQPQHF
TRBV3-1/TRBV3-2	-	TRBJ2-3	CASSQLAGALFSTDTQYF
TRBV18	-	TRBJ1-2	CASSPPEESGYTF
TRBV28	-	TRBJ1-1	CASSEGQSEAFF
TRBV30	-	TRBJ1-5	CAWSGGLDQPQHF
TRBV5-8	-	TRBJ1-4	CASSLGAVAVYEKLFF
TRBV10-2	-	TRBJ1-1	CASSEVGLNTEAFF
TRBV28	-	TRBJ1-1	CASSSWSEAFF
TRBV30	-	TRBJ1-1	CAWSVRKGLGTEAFF